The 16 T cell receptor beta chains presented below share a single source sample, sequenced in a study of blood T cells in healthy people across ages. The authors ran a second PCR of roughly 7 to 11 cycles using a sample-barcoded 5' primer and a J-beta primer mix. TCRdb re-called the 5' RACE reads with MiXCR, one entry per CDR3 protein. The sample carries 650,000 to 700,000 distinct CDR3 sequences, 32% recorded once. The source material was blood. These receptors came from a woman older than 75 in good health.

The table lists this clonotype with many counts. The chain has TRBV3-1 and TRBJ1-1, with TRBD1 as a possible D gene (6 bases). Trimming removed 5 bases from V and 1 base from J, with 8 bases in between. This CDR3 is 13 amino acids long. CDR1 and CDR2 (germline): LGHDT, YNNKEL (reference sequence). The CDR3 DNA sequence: TGTGCCAGCAGCAAGACAGGGAACACTGAAGCTTTCTTT. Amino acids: CASSKTGNTEAFF.

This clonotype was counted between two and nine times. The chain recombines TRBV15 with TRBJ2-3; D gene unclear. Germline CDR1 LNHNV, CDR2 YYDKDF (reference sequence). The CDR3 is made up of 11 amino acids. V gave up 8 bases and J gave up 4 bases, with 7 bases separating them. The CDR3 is CATGRADTQYF. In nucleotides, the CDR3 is TGTGCCACCGGAAGGGCAGATACGCAGTATTTT. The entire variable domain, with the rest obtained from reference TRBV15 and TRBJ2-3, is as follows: DAMVIQNPRYQVTQFGKPVTLSCSQTLNHNVMYWYQQKSSQAPKLLFHYYDKDFNNEADTPDNFQSRRPNTSFCFLDIRSPGLGDTAMYLCATGRADTQYFGPGTRLTVL.

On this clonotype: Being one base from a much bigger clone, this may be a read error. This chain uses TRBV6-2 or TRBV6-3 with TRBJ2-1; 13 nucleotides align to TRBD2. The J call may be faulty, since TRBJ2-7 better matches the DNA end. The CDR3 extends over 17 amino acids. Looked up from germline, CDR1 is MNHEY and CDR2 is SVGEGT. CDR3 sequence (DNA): TGTGCCAGCAGGCGGACTAGCGGGGGCAGCTCCTACAATGAGCAGTACTTC. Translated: CASRRTSGGSSYNEQYF.

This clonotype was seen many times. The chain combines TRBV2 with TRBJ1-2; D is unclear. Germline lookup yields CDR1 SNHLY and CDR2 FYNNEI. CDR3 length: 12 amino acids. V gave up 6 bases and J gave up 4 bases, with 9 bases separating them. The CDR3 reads CASRVSAYGYTF. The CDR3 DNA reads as TGTGCCAGCAGGGTCAGTGCCTATGGCTACACCTTC. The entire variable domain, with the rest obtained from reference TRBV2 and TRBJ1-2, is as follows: EPEVTQTPSHQVTQMGQEVILRCVPISNHLYFYWYRQILGQKVEFLVSFYNNEISEKSEIFDDQFSVERPDGSNFTLKIRSTKLEDSAMYFCASRVSAYGYTFGSGTRLTVV.

The CDR3 protein is CASSPGTSGGAGSYEQYF. In DNA, the CDR3 is TGCGCCAGCAGTCCCGGGACTAGCGGGGGGGCGGGCTCCTACGAGCAGTACTTC. This sequence joins TRBV5-1 and TRBJ2-7; 16 nucleotides line up with TRBD2. CDR1 and CDR2 (germline): SGHRS, YFSETQ. V dropped 5 bases and J dropped 0; count of bases not matched to a gene: 8. CDR3 length equals 18 residues. The full variable domain, in which reference TRBV5-1 and TRBJ2-7 provide the parts outside the CDR3, is KAGVTQTPRYLIKTRGQQVTLSCSPISGHRSVSWYQQTPGQGLQFLFEYFSETQRNKGNFPGRFSGRQFSNSRSEMNVSTLELGDSALYLCASSPGTSGGAGSYEQYFGPGTRLTVT.

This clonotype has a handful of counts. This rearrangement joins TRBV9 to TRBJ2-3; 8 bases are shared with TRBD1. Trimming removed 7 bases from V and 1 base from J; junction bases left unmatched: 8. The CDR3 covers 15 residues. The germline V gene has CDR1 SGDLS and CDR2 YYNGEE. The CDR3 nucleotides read TGTGCCAGCCGCCGGACAGGGCTGGGCACAGATACGCAGTATTTT. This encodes CASRRTGLGTDTQYF.

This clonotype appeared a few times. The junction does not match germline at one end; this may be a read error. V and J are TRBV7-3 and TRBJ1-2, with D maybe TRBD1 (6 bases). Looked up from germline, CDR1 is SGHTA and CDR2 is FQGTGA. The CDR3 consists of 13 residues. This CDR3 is CASSPPGDYDYTF. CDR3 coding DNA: TGTGCCAGCAGCCCTCCAGGGGACTATGACTACACCTTC. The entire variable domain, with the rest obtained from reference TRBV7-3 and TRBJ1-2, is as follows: GAGVSQTPSNKVTEKGKYVELRCDPISGHTALYWYRQSLGQGPEFLIYFQGTGAADDSGLPNDRFFAVRPEGSVSTLKIQRTERGDSAVYLCASSPPGDYDYTFGSGTRLTVV.

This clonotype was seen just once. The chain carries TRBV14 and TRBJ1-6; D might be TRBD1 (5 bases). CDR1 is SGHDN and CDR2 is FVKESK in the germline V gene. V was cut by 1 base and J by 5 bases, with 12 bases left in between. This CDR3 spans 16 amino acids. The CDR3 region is CASSQAGQLNNSPLHF. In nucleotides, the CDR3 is TGTGCCAGCAGCCAAGCCGGACAACTTAATAATTCACCCCTCCACTTT.

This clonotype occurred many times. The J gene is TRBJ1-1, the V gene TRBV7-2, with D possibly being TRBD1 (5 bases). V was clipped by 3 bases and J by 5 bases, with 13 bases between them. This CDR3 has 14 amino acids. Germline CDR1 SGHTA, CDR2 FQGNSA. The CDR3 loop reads CASSLRGLGTEAFF. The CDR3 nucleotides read TGTGCCAGCAGCTTGAGGGGATTGGGAACTGAAGCTTTCTTT. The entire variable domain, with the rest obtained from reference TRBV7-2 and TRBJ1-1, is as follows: GAGVSQSPSNKVTEKGKDVELRCDPISGHTALYWYRQSLGQGLEFLIYFQGNSAPDKSGLPSDRFSAERTGGSVSTLTIQRTQQEDSAVYLCASSLRGLGTEAFFGQGTRLTVV.

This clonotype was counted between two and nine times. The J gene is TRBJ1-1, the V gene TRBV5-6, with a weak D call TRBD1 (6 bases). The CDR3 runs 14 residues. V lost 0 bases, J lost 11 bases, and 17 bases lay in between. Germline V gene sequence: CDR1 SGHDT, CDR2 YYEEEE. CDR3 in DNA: TGTGCCAGCAGCTTGGCCTGGGGGGGCGCGGAGGCTTTCTTT. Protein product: CASSLAWGGAEAFF.

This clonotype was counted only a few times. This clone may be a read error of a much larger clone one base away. CDR3 amino acids: CASSSGPIETQYF. CDR3 DNA: TGTGCCAGCAGCTCAGGCCCCATAGAGACCCAGTACTTC. The chain combines TRBV6-5 with TRBJ2-4, with no clear D. The DNA end favors TRBJ2-5, so the J call may be wrong. The CDR3 has 13 amino acids. Germline assignment: CDR1 MNHEY and CDR2 SVGAGI.

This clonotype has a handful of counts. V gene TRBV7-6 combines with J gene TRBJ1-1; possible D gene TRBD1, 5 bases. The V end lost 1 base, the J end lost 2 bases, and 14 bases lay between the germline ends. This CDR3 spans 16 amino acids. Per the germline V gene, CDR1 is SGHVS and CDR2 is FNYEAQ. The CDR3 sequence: CASSLDAVGLNTEAFF. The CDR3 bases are TGTGCCAGCAGCTTAGATGCTGTGGGGCTCAACACTGAAGCTTTCTTT.

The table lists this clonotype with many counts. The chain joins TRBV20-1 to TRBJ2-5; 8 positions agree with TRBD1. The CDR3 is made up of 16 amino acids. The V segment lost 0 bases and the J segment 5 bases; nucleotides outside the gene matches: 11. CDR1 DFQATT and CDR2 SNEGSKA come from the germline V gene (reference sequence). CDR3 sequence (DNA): TGCAGTGCTAGAGATCCCAGGACAGGGAAAAGCGAGACCCAGTACTTC. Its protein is CSARDPRTGKSETQYF.

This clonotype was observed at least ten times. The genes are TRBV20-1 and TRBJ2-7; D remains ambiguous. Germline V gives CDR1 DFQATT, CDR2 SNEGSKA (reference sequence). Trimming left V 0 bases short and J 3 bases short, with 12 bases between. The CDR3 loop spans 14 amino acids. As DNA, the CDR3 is TGCAGTGCTAGAGATCTTAAGAGACTCTACGAGCAGTACTTC. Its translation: CSARDLKRLYEQYF.

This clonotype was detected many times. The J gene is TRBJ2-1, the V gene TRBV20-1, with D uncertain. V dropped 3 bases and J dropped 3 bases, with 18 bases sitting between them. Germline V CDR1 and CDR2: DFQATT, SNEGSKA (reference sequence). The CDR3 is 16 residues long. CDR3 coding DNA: TGCAGTGCTAGTAGGTTACTCGGGCTAGTCTACAATGAGCAGTTCTTC. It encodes CSASRLLGLVYNEQFF.

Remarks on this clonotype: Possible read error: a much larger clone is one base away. CDR3 amino acids: CSGRGQPYEQYF. In nucleotides, the CDR3 is TGCAGTGGCCGGGGGCAGCCCTACGAGCAGTACTTC. The chain uses TRBV20-1 and TRBJ2-7; D may match TRBD1 or TRBD2 (6 bases each). There are 12 residues in the CDR3. Per the germline V gene, CDR1 is DFQATT and CDR2 is SNEGSKA (reference sequence). V was clipped by 7 bases and J by 2 bases, with 12 bases between them.